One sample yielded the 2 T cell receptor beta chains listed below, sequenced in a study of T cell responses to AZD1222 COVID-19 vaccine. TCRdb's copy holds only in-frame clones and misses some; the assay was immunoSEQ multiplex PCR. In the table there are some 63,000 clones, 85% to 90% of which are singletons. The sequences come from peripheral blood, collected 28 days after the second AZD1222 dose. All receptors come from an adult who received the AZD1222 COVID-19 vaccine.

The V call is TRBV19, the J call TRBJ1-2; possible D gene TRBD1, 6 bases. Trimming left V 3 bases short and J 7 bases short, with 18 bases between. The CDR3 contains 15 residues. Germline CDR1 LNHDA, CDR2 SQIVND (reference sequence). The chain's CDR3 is CASSITLIGGAGYTF. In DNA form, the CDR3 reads TGTGCCAGTAGTATTACTCTTATAGGGGGAGCTGGCTACACCTTC. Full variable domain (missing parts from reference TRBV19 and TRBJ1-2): DGGITQSPKYLFRKEGQNVTLSCEQNLNHDAMYWYRQDPGQGLRLIYYSQIVNDFQKGDIAEGYSVSREKKESFPLTVTSAQKNPTAFYLCASSITLIGGAGYTFGSGTRLTVV.

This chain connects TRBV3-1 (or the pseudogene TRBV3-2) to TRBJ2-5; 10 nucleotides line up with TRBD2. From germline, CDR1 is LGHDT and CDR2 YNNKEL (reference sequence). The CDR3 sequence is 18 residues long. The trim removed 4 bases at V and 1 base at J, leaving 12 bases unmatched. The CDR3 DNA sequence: TGTGCCAGCAGCCCGCGTTGTGAGGCTAGCGGGAGCCAAGAGACCCAGTACTTC. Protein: CASSPRCEASGSQETQYF.